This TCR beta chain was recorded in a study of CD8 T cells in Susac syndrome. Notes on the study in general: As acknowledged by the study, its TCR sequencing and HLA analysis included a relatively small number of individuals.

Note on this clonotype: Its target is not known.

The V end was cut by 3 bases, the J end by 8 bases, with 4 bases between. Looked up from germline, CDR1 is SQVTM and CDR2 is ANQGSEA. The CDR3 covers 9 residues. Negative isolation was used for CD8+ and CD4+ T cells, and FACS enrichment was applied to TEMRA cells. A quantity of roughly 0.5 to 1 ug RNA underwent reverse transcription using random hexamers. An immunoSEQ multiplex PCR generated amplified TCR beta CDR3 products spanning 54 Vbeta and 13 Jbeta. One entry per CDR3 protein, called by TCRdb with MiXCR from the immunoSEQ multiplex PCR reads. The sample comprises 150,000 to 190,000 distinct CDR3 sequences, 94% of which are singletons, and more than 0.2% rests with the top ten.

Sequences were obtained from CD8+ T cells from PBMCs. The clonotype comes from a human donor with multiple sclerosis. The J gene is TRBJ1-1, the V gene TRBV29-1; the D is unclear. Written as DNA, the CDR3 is TGCAGCGTTGATAGGGAAGCTTTCTTT. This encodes CSVDREAFF.